This T cell receptor beta chain was obtained from a study of cytomegalovirus exposure and HLA in healthy donors. On the study more broadly: In terms of ancestry, the Caucasian-associated cluster contained 80% to 90% of the approximately 400 genotyped donors.

The ends were cut back, 2 bases at V and 8 bases at J, with 20 bases in the middle. The germline CDR1 and CDR2 sequences are SGHNT and YENEEA. The CDR3 loop spans 16 amino acids. Notes on this clone: Its target is not known.

Researchers ran the PCR with 60 Vbeta and 13 Jbeta primers. Profiling relied on immunoSEQ multiplex PCR, and the TCRdb table lists in-frame clones only, not all of them. The repertoire holds some 130,000 clones, with just under 80% as singletons. The study, taken as a whole, reports: Cytomegalovirus status was reportedly diagnosed by the classifier with high specificity and sensitivity.

For the donor in question, CMV serostatus went unrecorded. The TCR was taken from a man aged 25-45 years in good health. V and J are TRBV11-3 and TRBJ2-3; D is uncertain. Sequencing was done on a sample of PBMCs. The CDR3 nucleotides read TGTGCCAGCAGCTTAACTCTCCCCGACCGGCTAGGTACGCAGTATTTT. As protein: CASSLTLPDRLGTQYF.